The rows below give T cell receptor beta chains drawn from one sample of a study of T cell changes during pregnancy in multiple sclerosis. The protocol was immunoSEQ multiplex PCR, while the TCRdb copy is restricted to in-frame clones and leaves out a portion. The data show just under 85,000 clones, roughly nine tenths seen once. The sample was peripheral blood, taken in the first trimester of pregnancy. Receptors were obtained from a female donor with multiple sclerosis, enrolled in a pregnancy study. Each CDR3 is given with its conserved first and last residue. Each record gives: CDR3 DNA, CDR3 protein, V gene, clone size, J gene, D gene. D genes are given only for firm matches. The size of a clone is reported for some rows only, either as once, few or many, or as a class for expanded clones.

TGTGCCAGTAGTATAGGTGGGGACAGTCGAAGAGAGCAGTACTTC CASSIGGDSRREQYF TRBV19 . TRBJ2-7 TRBD1
TGTGCCAGCAGCTTAATCGGCGGACTACCAAGCACAGATACGCAGTATTTT CASSLIGGLPSTDTQYF TRBV5-4 . TRBJ2-3 .
TGTGCCAGCAGTTTTCCGAATTCACCCCTCCACTTT CASSFPNSPLHF TRBV27 . TRBJ1-6 .
TGTGCCAGCAGCCATTCCGGGACAAATTCACCCCTCCACTTT CASSHSGTNSPLHF TRBV14 . TRBJ1-6 .
TGTGCCATCAGTCGATTAGGACAGAACAGACTTGAAGCTTTCTTT CAISRLGQNRLEAFF TRBV10-3 . TRBJ1-1 .
TGTGCCAGTAGCGGTGTGGGGGGATACACTGAAGCTTTCTTT CASSGVGGYTEAFF TRBV19 . TRBJ1-1 .
TGCAGCGCTCCGCGGGGAACTAGCGGGAGGTTCTACAATGAGCAGTTCTTC CSAPRGTSGRFYNEQFF TRBV29-1 . TRBJ2-1 TRBD2
TGTGCCAGCAGTTTATCGAATACGCGAGAGACCCAGTACTTC CASSLSNTRETQYF TRBV27 . TRBJ2-5 .
TGTGCCAGCTCACCGGACAGGGGAGGCGAGCAGTACTTC CASSPDRGGEQYF TRBV18 . TRBJ2-7 TRBD1
TGCAGCGTCCCCAGGGACAGGGGGTATCAAGAGACCCAGTACTTC CSVPRDRGYQETQYF TRBV29-1 once TRBJ2-5 TRBD1
TGTGCCAGCAGGCACTCTGACAGGGGGCCGAACACCGGGGAGCTGTTTTTT CASRHSDRGPNTGELFF TRBV2 . TRBJ2-2 TRBD1
TGTGCCATCAGTGAGTCGACCGGACAGGGCCTCGGGGAGCAGTACTTC CAISESTGQGLGEQYF TRBV10-3 . TRBJ2-7 TRBD1
TGCGCCAGCAGCTTGGTGCCAGGGGATGGCTACACCTTC CASSLVPGDGYTF TRBV5-1 . TRBJ1-2 .
TGTGCCAGCAGCGGTGGACAGGGAAGGGATCAGCCCCAGCATTTT CASSGGQGRDQPQHF TRBV5-8 few TRBJ1-5 TRBD1
TGCGCCAGCAGCTTGGAAAGGGACAGAGAAGTATGGACCGGGGAGCTGTTTTTT CASSLERDREVWTGELFF TRBV5-1 . TRBJ2-2 TRBD1
TGTGCCAGCAGCTTAGGAGACAGGGCACAAGAGACCCAGTACTTC CASSLGDRAQETQYF TRBV7-9 . TRBJ2-5 TRBD1
TGTGCCAGCACCGGACAGAACTCTGGAAACACCATATATTTT CASTGQNSGNTIYF TRBV19 . TRBJ1-3 .
TGTGCCAGCAGCCAAGATCTTGTCGGGGGGCCGGACAATGAGCAGTTCTTC CASSQDLVGGPDNEQFF TRBV14 few TRBJ2-1 .
TGTGCCAGCAGTACACAGCGACAGGGTATGGGAGACATTCAGTACTTC CASSTQRQGMGDIQYF TRBV27 . TRBJ2-4 TRBD1
TGTGCCAGCAGCCTGGGTGGGGGGGAAACTGAAGCTTTCTTT CASSLGGGETEAFF TRBV7-9 . TRBJ1-1 .
TGTGCCAGCAGCTGGGGGGACGAGCAGTACTTC CASSWGDEQYF TRBV5-4 . TRBJ2-7 .
TGTGCCAGCTCAGCCCCTGCCCATGACGAGGAGGAGACCCAGTACTTC CASSAPAHDEEETQYF TRBV2 . TRBJ2-5 .
TGTGCCAGCAGCTTAACTCTCCTAGTTGGAACGCAGTATTTT CASSLTLLVGTQYF TRBV7-3 . TRBJ2-3 .
TGTGCCAGTAGTCCCCGGGACACTGAAGCTTTCTTT CASSPRDTEAFF TRBV19 few TRBJ1-1 .
TGTGCCAGCAGCGCATTCGGCGGGAGTCAAGAGACCCAGTACTTC CASSAFGGSQETQYF TRBV5-6 . TRBJ2-5 TRBD2
TGTGCCAGCAGTGATTGGGGCGCCTATAATTCACCCCTCCACTTT CASSDWGAYNSPLHF TRBV2 . TRBJ1-6 .
TGTGCCAGCAGTTCACCCCTTGGACTAGCGGGGGGCTACGAGCAGTACTTC CASSSPLGLAGGYEQYF TRBV28 once TRBJ2-7 TRBD2
TGTGCCAGCTCACCACCGAAGGGGTGGAACACTGAAGCTTTCTTT CASSPPKGWNTEAFF TRBV18 . TRBJ1-1 .
TGTGCCTGGAGTGGACAAAACTTATACTCCGGCTACACCTTC CAWSGQNLYSGYTF TRBV30 once TRBJ1-2 .
TGTGCCAGTAGCCGTGACAGTACGTACCAAGAGACCCAGTACTTC CASSRDSTYQETQYF TRBV19 . TRBJ2-5 .
TGTGCCAGCAGCTCTCGGAGTTATTCTCAGGGGAGCATGTACTTC CASSSRSYSQGSMYF TRBV21-1 . TRBJ2-7 .
TGTGCCAGCAGCTTCTGGACAGGCAGGTCTCCTGCAACTAATGAAAAACTGTTTTTT CASSFWTGRSPATNEKLFF TRBV7-9 . TRBJ1-4 TRBD1
TGTGCCAGCAGAGACAGGGTTCACTATGGCTACACCTTC CASRDRVHYGYTF TRBV7-8 . TRBJ1-2 TRBD1
TGTGCCAGCAGTTTATTGAGAGCGCCCCAGTTCTTC CASSLLRAPQFF TRBV28 . TRBJ2-1 .
TGTGCCTGGAGTGGGGTGGGGACAGGGGCAGATACGCAGTATTTT CAWSGVGTGADTQYF TRBV30 . TRBJ2-3 TRBD1
TGTGCCAGCAGCCGGGGCAGGGTAGCTGGAAACACCATATATTTT CASSRGRVAGNTIYF TRBV14 once TRBJ1-3 .
TGTGCCAGCAGCAAGGGACTGCGTCGGAATACGCAGTATTTT CASSKGLRRNTQYF TRBV21-1 once TRBJ2-3 .
TGTGCCTGGAGTGTGGGGGGCTCTGGGGCCAACGTCCTGACTTTC CAWSVGGSGANVLTF TRBV30 . TRBJ2-6 .
TGCGCCAGCAGCCAAGACGGGACAGGAAACACCATATATTTT CASSQDGTGNTIYF TRBV4-3 . TRBJ1-3 .
TGTGCCACCAGCAGAGATCGGGGAGCGGAGACCCAGTACTTC CATSRDRGAETQYF TRBV15 . TRBJ2-5 .
TGCAGCGTTGCCACTTTTTCCGCCTACAATGAGCAGTTCTTC CSVATFSAYNEQFF TRBV29-1 . TRBJ2-1 .
TGTGCCAGCAGCTTGGGGCAGGGATTCGTGTTTTTT CASSLGQGFVFF TRBV11-3 . TRBJ1-4 .
TGCGCCAGCAGCCCGGGACAGGGCGACACTGAAGCTTTCTTT CASSPGQGDTEAFF TRBV5-1 . TRBJ1-1 TRBD1
TGTGCCAGCAGCTTCACCGGGACAGGGGGCATTGATGGCTACACCTTC CASSFTGTGGIDGYTF TRBV27 . TRBJ1-2 TRBD1
TGTGCCAGCAGTTTACGTCTAGCGGGAGGTGAGCAGTTCTTC CASSLRLAGGEQFF TRBV28 . TRBJ2-1 TRBD2
TGTGCCAGCAGTCAATCGGGACTCAGCAATCAGCCCCAGCATTTT CASSQSGLSNQPQHF TRBV9 few TRBJ1-5 .
TGTGCCAGTCGGCTAACAGGGGAAGCTTTCTTT CASRLTGEAFF TRBV28 . TRBJ1-1 .